This TCR beta chain was profiled in a study of T-cell reconstitution after alpha-beta-depleted transplantation in children (dated by TCRdb to 2016 to 2017). About the study as a whole: T-cell immune reconstitution after TCRalphabeta/CD19-depleted allogeneic hematopoietic cell transplantation in children was quantitatively tracked in the study by means of TCR repertoire profiling. The full study reports these points: Apparently early alphabetaT-cell count recovery about two months after transplant reportedly relied on only several hundred rapidly expanded clones derived from non-depleted graft cells. In some patients, the high TCRbeta diversity seen at day 60 was put down to recipient T cells and intrathymic progenitors that had survived conditioning. Over the following months the frequencies of hyperexpanded clones went down, and after one year T-cell counts and TCRbeta diversity were mostly credited to newly produced T cells.

The sample's treatment or condition label, decoded: allogeneic hematopoietic cell transplantation with graft depleted of TCRalphabeta T cells and CD19 B cells. Transplant recipients were children who received TCRalphabeta/CD19-depleted allogeneic hematopoietic cell grafts. About this clonotype itself: The clone's antigen remains unknown. Per-base quality was not reported, and no clone a single base away is much larger than it.

Libraries were built with PCR. Sequenced using an Illumina HiSeq 2500. TCR library preparation used molecular barcoding, with unique molecular identifiers applied to normalize quantification of the TCRbeta repertoire. Using fastp at Q25 and MiXCR, TCRdb reprocessed the public reads and kept productive beta chains. Here each entry gathers all rows of one CDR3 protein and keeps the most common genes and DNA. This sample comprises about 340,000 distinct CDR3 sequences, 15% to 20% of them detected only once. Around 43% of the sample is held by the ten biggest clonotypes. The CDR3 runs 13 residues from the cysteine to the phenylalanine. Only the CDR3 region is kept as DNA, spanning 39 bases read in frame from base 1. The germline V gene (reference sequence) specifies DFQATT as CDR1 and SNEGSKA as CDR2. V loses 6 bases, J loses 3 bases, and the germline ends lie 15 bases apart.

The sequence derives from a male patient between 2 and 10 years old who had a stem cell transplant for acute lymphoblastic leukemia, so the T cells may come from the graft donor. The sequences come from PBMCs, mostly from graft donor cells, collected 360 days after TCRalphabeta/CD19-depleted stem cell transplant. The sequence links TRBV20-1 to TRBJ2-7; the D gene assignment is ambiguous. CDR3 loop: CSAARLPHYEQYF. The nucleotide sequence reads as follows: TGCAGTGCCGCGCGGCTACCACACTACGAGCAGTACTTC.